Below are 30 T cell receptor beta chains sequenced from a single sample in a study of blood T cells in healthy people across ages. A J-beta primer mix and a sample-barcoded 5' primer were used in a second PCR of about 6 to 12 cycles. TCRdb used MiXCR to reprocess the 5' RACE reads, holding one entry per CDR3 protein. The sample carries around 1.5 million distinct CDR3 sequences, around 42% recorded once. The sequenced material came from blood. Every receptor here comes from a woman under 30 in good health.

This clonotype was observed a handful of times. This chain uses TRBV28 with TRBJ2-4, with D perhaps matching TRBD2 (6 bases). V lost 4 bases and J lost 3, with 19 bases in between. The CDR3 spans 17 residues. CDR1 and CDR2 (germline): MDHEN, SYDVKM. The CDR3 protein is CASSSNPRGTHKNIQYF. The CDR3 DNA follows: TGTGCCAGCAGTTCCAACCCACGCGGGACTCACAAAAACATTCAGTACTTC.

This sequence joins TRBV27 and TRBJ1-6; D perhaps matches TRBD1 (5 bases). Trimming removed 5 bases from V and 14 bases from J, with 13 bases in between. This CDR3 has 12 amino acids. CDR1 is MNHEY and CDR2 is SMNVEV in the germline V gene (reference sequence). CDR3 DNA: TGTGCCAGCAGTCCCAGACAGTCGGCCCTCCACTTT. It specifies CASSPRQSALHF.

The gene calls are TRBV2 and TRBJ2-7, with D possibly being TRBD1 or TRBD2 (5 bases each). Germline CDR1 is SNHLY and CDR2 is FYNNEI. This CDR3 is 15 amino acids long. The ends were cut back, 6 bases at V and 5 bases at J, with 20 bases in the middle. The CDR3 is CASSKSGTQTDEQYF. The CDR3 region has the DNA TGTGCCAGCAGCAAATCCGGGACGCAGACCGACGAGCAGTACTTC.

This clonotype was seen more than once but under ten times. The chain carries TRBV7-2 and TRBJ2-3; 7 nucleotides line up with TRBD2. V was clipped by 1 base and J by 5 bases; unmatched bases: 9. CDR3 length: 16 residues. Germline V CDR1 and CDR2: SGHTA, FQGNSA. The CDR3 region is CASSLGVGLQQDTQYF. The CDR3 region has the DNA TGTGCCAGCAGCTTAGGTGTGGGACTACAACAAGATACGCAGTATTTT.

The chain is built from TRBV5-1 and TRBJ2-3; TRBD2 agrees at 13 bases. The CDR3 is 16 amino acids. The germline CDR1 and CDR2 sequences are SGHRS and YFSETQ. V gave up 1 base and J gave up 6 bases; unmatched junction bases: 5. In DNA form, the CDR3 reads TGCGCCAGCAGCTTGTCACTAGCGGGGGGGCCCGATACGCAGTATTTT. It is translated as CASSLSLAGGPDTQYF.

A few counts support this clonotype. The CDR3 here is CASSFAASGSSYNEQFF. The CDR3 DNA reads TGTGCCAGCAGTTTCGCAGCTAGCGGGAGCTCCTACAATGAGCAGTTCTTC. This rearrangement joins TRBV28 to TRBJ2-1; 10 bases match TRBD2. This CDR3 is 17 amino acids long. Trimming cost V 3 bases and J 0 bases; bases outside gene matches: 5. Germline lookup yields CDR1 MDHEN and CDR2 SYDVKM.

The V call is TRBV6-5, the J call TRBJ2-2; unclear D gene. The ends were cut back, 10 bases at V and 3 bases at J, with 9 bases in the middle. Germline V gene lookup returns CDR1 MNHEY and CDR2 SVGAGI. This CDR3 region has 12 residues. The CDR3 region is CATGRDTGELFF. The CDR3 DNA follows: TGTGCCACCGGTCGGGACACCGGGGAGCTGTTTTTT.

The rearrangement links TRBV25-1 to TRBJ1-2; D is uncertain. The CDR3 runs 13 residues. Germline-derived CDR1 and CDR2 are MGHDK and SYGVNS. Trimming left V 3 bases short and J 7 bases short, with 12 bases between. CDR3 in amino acids: CASSDGSPCGYTF. The CDR3 DNA sequence: TGTGCCAGCAGTGATGGCAGCCCTTGTGGCTACACCTTC.

This clonotype has a single count. V and J are TRBV20-1 and TRBJ2-1, with TRBD1 identical over 9 bases. Looked up from germline, CDR1 is DFQATT and CDR2 is SNEGSKA (reference sequence). This CDR3 contains 17 residues. With 2 bases clipped from V and 2 bases from J, the junction kept 10 bases outside the gene matches. The CDR3 coding sequence is TGCAGTGCTAGAAACCTACAGGGGGCCAAAACCTACAATGAGCAGTTCTTC. Residues: CSARNLQGAKTYNEQFF.

V usage is TRBV6-1 and J usage is TRBJ1-5; D is unclear. This CDR3 is built from 16 residues. CDR1 and CDR2 from the germline V gene are MNHNS and SASEGT. V lost 1 base and J 7 bases, leaving 17 bases between the germline ends. CDR3: CASSEDVSPLGQPQHF. The CDR3, as DNA: TGTGCCAGCAGTGAAGATGTCAGCCCGTTAGGACAGCCCCAGCATTTT.

The chain joins TRBV13 to TRBJ2-5; D may match TRBD1 or TRBD2 (6 bases each). The last part of the DNA fits TRBJ2-7 better; the J call may be wrong. Germline values: CDR1 PRHDT, CDR2 FYEKMQ (reference sequence). CDR3 size: 17 residues. CDR3 bases: TGTGCCAGCAGCTCCTATCCGAACCAGGGGAGGCGGTACGAGCAGTACTTC. Protein sequence: CASSSYPNQGRRYEQYF.

The rearrangement joins TRBV7-2 to TRBJ1-2; 10 bases line up with TRBD1. With V trimmed by 5 bases and J by 8 bases, 11 bases remained unmatched. The germline V gene has CDR1 SGHTA and CDR2 FQGNSA. The CDR3 consists of 15 residues. For the CDR3, the DNA is TGTGCCAGCAGCCGCTCGACAGGGGGCAGGGAAGGCTACACCTTC. It specifies CASSRSTGGREGYTF.

This clonotype was counted once. V usage is TRBV5-1 and J usage is TRBJ2-2; 12 positions agree with TRBD2. V gave up 4 bases and J gave up 5 bases; unmatched junction bases: 12. Germline CDR1 SGHRS, CDR2 YFSETQ. This CDR3 has 18 residues. The DNA for the CDR3 is TGCGCCAGCAGCCGCACCCTTTCGACTAGCGGGGGTACCGGGGAGCTGTTTTTT. It specifies CASSRTLSTSGGTGELFF. Filled out from reference TRBV5-1 and TRBJ2-2, the complete variable domain reads KAGVTQTPRYLIKTRGQQVTLSCSPISGHRSVSWYQQTPGQGLQFLFEYFSETQRNKGNFPGRFSGRQFSNSRSEMNVSTLELGDSALYLCASSRTLSTSGGTGELFFGEGSRLTVL.

This chain joins TRBV29-1 and TRBJ2-1; a weak D match, TRBD1 (6 bases). CDR3 length: 12 residues. Trimming took off 6 bases at V and 7 bases at J, with 13 bases between the two ends. CDR1 is SQVTM and CDR2 is ANQGSEA in the germline V gene. CDR3 protein: CSVNPGDNEQFF. For the CDR3, the DNA is TGCAGCGTAAACCCAGGGGATAATGAGCAGTTCTTC.

This rearrangement joins TRBV5-1 to TRBJ2-7, with 10 positions matching TRBD2. Per the germline V gene, CDR1 is SGHRS and CDR2 is YFSETQ. V was clipped by 1 base and J by 7 bases; unmatched bases: 8. The CDR3 contains 15 residues. The CDR3 coding sequence is TGCGCCAGCAGCTTGACTAGCGGGGACTTTTGGGAGCAGTACTTC. Translated, it gives CASSLTSGDFWEQYF.

The chain's CDR3 is CASSSWTGRSYEQYF. CDR3 DNA: TGTGCCAGCAGCTCTTGGACAGGGCGCTCCTACGAGCAGTACTTC. The chain couples TRBV7-2 to TRBJ2-7; TRBD1 aligns across 8 bases. The CDR3 contains 15 residues. The germline V gene encodes CDR1 SGHTA and CDR2 FQGNSA. V dropped 4 bases and J dropped 0; count of bases not matched to a gene: 5. The entire variable domain, with the rest obtained from reference TRBV7-2 and TRBJ2-7, is as follows: GAGVSQSPSNKVTEKGKDVELRCDPISGHTALYWYRQSLGQGLEFLIYFQGNSAPDKSGLPSDRFSAERTGGSVSTLTIQRTQQEDSAVYLCASSSWTGRSYEQYFGPGTRLTVT.

This clonotype turned up a few times. V usage is TRBV27 and J usage is TRBJ1-6; TRBD1 aligns across 9 bases. The CDR3 loop spans 16 amino acids. J gave up 2 bases and V 5 bases, and 4 bases lay outside the gene matches. Germline CDR1 is MNHEY and CDR2 is SMNVEV (reference sequence). This CDR3 reads CASSPQGATYNSPLHF. For the CDR3, the DNA is TGTGCCAGCAGTCCACAGGGGGCTACCTATAATTCACCCCTCCACTTT.

The sample holds a few counts of this clonotype. The chain employs TRBV29-1 and TRBJ2-1; 10 nucleotides line up with TRBD2. CDR3 length: 14 residues. V lost 1 base to trimming and J lost 9 bases; unmatched junction nucleotides: 6. The V gene's germline CDR1 is SQVTM and CDR2 ANQGSEA. The CDR3 nucleotides read TGCAGCGTTGAAGCCGGAGCGGGAGGGGTTGAGCAGTTCTTC. Its translation is CSVEAGAGGVEQFF.

V and J are TRBV4-1 and TRBJ1-2; D perhaps matches TRBD1 (5 bases). This CDR3 contains 14 residues. The ends were cut back, 0 bases at V and 8 bases at J, with 13 bases in the middle. Germline CDR1 is MGHRA and CDR2 is YSYEKL. CDR3 bases: TGCGCCAGCAGCCAAGATATTGGGACGGAGGGCTACACCTTC. It specifies CASSQDIGTEGYTF.

CDR3: CASSGPPGPAEQYF. The CDR3 DNA follows: TGTGCCAGCAGTGGACCTCCGGGTCCCGCCGAGCAGTACTTC. The rearrangement joins TRBV6-1 to TRBJ2-5; no clear D. The tail of the sequence fits TRBJ2-7 better, so the J call may be wrong. Germline assignment: CDR1 MNHNS and CDR2 SASEGT. The CDR3 consists of 14 residues.

The genes are TRBV3-1 and TRBJ2-1; the D call may be TRBD1 or TRBD2 (5 bases each). The ends were cut back, 4 bases at V and 5 bases at J, with 12 bases in the middle. This CDR3 spans 14 amino acids. Per germline, CDR1 LGHDT and CDR2 YNNKEL (reference sequence). The DNA for the CDR3 is TGTGCCAGCAGCCCCGGGACGGTGAACAATGAGCAGTTCTTC. As protein: CASSPGTVNNEQFF.

The chain links TRBV3-1 to TRBJ2-7; 8 bases line up with TRBD1. V was clipped by 0 bases and J by 6 bases; unmatched bases: 7. The CDR3 contains 15 residues. Germline values: CDR1 LGHDT, CDR2 YNNKEL (reference sequence). In DNA, the CDR3 is TGTGCCAGCAGCCAAGATTGGACAGGGTTATCCGAGCAGTACTTC. Protein product: CASSQDWTGLSEQYF.

In its sample, this clonotype was seen a few times. V is TRBV21-1 and J is TRBJ2-7; the DNA was not used to check the table's D call, TRBD1. TRBV21-1 is labeled a pseudogene. The CDR3 extends over 13 amino acids. CDR3 DNA sequence: TGTGCCAGCAGCAAAGTGGGGGGAGAGGAGCAGTACTTC. This codes for CASSKVGGEEQYF.

The genes are TRBV3-1 and TRBJ2-5; D might be TRBD2 (6 bases). With 4 bases removed from V and 7 bases from J, the gap between germline ends came to 13 bases. The V gene's germline CDR1 is LGHDT and CDR2 YNNKEL (reference sequence). This CDR3 has 13 residues. CDR3 sequence reads: CASSRGAGGTQYF. The CDR3, as DNA: TGTGCCAGCAGCCGGGGAGCCGGGGGGACCCAGTACTTC.

The rearrangement uses TRBV27 and TRBJ1-1; D is possibly TRBD1 (6 bases). Germline CDR1 is MNHEY and CDR2 is SMNVEV (reference sequence). This CDR3 region has 14 residues. V was pared by 5 bases and J by 2 bases, with 12 bases between. Here the CDR3 reads CASSNVDSNTEAFF. Written as DNA, the CDR3 is TGTGCCAGCAGTAATGTGGACAGCAACACTGAAGCTTTCTTT.

The J gene is TRBJ2-7, the V gene TRBV6-1, with D tentatively TRBD1 or TRBD2 (5 bases each). CDR1 is MNHNS and CDR2 is SASEGT in the germline V gene. V was clipped by 3 bases and J by 2 bases, with 8 bases between them. The CDR3 consists of 13 residues. DNA for the CDR3: TGTGCCAGCAGTGAGGGGACCACCTACGAGCAGTACTTC. It translates to CASSEGTTYEQYF.

This clonotype was recorded only once. The V gene is TRBV7-9, the J gene TRBJ1-1; 7 bases are a match to TRBD1. Germline loops: CDR1 SEHNR, CDR2 FQNEAQ (reference sequence). The CDR3 extends over 14 amino acids. V was clipped by 5 bases and J by 5 bases; unmatched bases: 8. The CDR3 coding sequence is TGTGCCAGCAGCCCACAAGGGACAGTGACTGAAGCTTTCTTT. Translated, it gives CASSPQGTVTEAFF.

This clonotype was counted a few times. The chain employs TRBV5-6 and TRBJ2-5; D is undetermined. Germline V gene data show CDR1 as SGHDT and CDR2 as YYEEEE. The CDR3 covers 16 residues. Trimming removed 3 bases at V and 0 bases at J, with 15 bases between. The CDR3 loop is CASSSLGRSHQETQYF. The CDR3 DNA reads as TGTGCCAGCAGCTCTCTGGGCAGGTCCCACCAAGAGACCCAGTACTTC.

This clonotype was counted once. J is TRBJ2-1 and V is TRBV6-6; TRBD1 might be the D (6 bases). The length of the CDR3 is 17 residues. The germline CDR1 and CDR2 sequences are MNHNY and SVGAGI (reference sequence). V was cut by 6 bases and J by 1 base, with 19 bases left in between. Here the CDR3 reads CASSLGRTAMSYNEQFF. As DNA, the CDR3 is TGTGCCAGCAGCCTCGGAAGGACAGCGATGTCCTACAATGAGCAGTTCTTC.

Here the CDR3 DNA reads TGCGCCAGCAGCCCAATGACTAGCAGTAGCACCGGGGAGCTGTTTTTT. The encoded protein is CASSPMTSSSTGELFF. This rearrangement joins TRBV5-1 to TRBJ2-2; 7 bases line up with TRBD2. Per germline, CDR1 SGHRS and CDR2 YFSETQ. J was trimmed by 4 bases and V by 4 bases; bases with no gene match: 10. CDR3 length: 16 amino acids.